This is a list of T cell receptor beta chains from one sample in a study of PD-1 blockade in mismatch repair-deficient tumors. Only in-frame clones appear in the TCRdb table, and some are missing; sequencing was by immunoSEQ multiplex PCR. This table has 45,000 to 60,000 clones, roughly three quarters appearing once. The sample was peripheral blood, taken 4 weeks after starting pembrolizumab. These receptors came from an adult with mismatch repair-deficient cancer. Each CDR3 is given with its conserved first and last residue. Fields, in order: V gene, D gene, clone size, J gene, CDR3 protein, CDR3 DNA. A D gene is named only where the DNA matches it firmly. Clone sizes are given selectively: once, few, many, or a class where the clone is expanded.

TRBV5-1	-	few	TRBJ2-7	CASSFDGTYEQYF	TGCGCCAGCAGCTTTGACGGAACCTACGAGCAGTACTTC
TRBV29-1	-	once	TRBJ1-2	CSVENPGRGYGYTF	TGCAGCGTAGAGAATCCCGGGAGGGGCTATGGCTACACCTTC
TRBV7-2	-	-	TRBJ2-3	CASGGLATLDTQYF	TGTGCCAGCGGGGGGCTAGCGACCCTAGATACGCAGTATTTT
TRBV10-3	-	few	TRBJ1-2	CAISESGLLEDYGYTF	TGTGCCATCAGTGAGTCTGGGCTACTGGAGGACTATGGCTACACCTTC
TRBV29-1	-	-	TRBJ1-4	CSVGHGSNEKLFF	TGCAGCGTTGGTCACGGATCTAATGAAAAACTGTTTTTT
TRBV5-4	-	-	TRBJ2-7	CASSLAGDSAYEQYF	TGTGCCAGCAGCTTGGCCGGGGACTCGGCCTACGAGCAGTACTTC
TRBV5-6	-	-	TRBJ2-1	CASSLGGKGNEQFF	TGTGCCAGCAGCTTGGGTGGGAAGGGTAATGAGCAGTTCTTC
TRBV2	-	few	TRBJ2-1	CASSPLINEQFF	TGTGCCAGCAGTCCGTTGATCAATGAGCAGTTCTTC
TRBV7-3	-	-	TRBJ2-3	CASSLRPRLDASTDTQYF	TGTGCCAGCAGCTTAAGACCCCGGTTAGACGCTAGCACAGATACGCAGTATTTT
TRBV19	-	-	TRBJ2-1	CASSIDSGLSYNEQFF	TGTGCCAGTAGTATAGACTCGGGACTTTCCTACAATGAGCAGTTCTTC
TRBV2	TRBD2	-	TRBJ2-4	CASSEDRTSGGAGKAKNIQYF	TGTGCCAGCAGTGAGGATCGGACTAGCGGGGGGGCCGGCAAAGCCAAAAACATTCAGTACTTC
TRBV6-1	-	-	TRBJ1-3	CASSESGSSGNTIYF	TGTGCCAGCAGTGAATCTGGGAGCTCTGGAAACACCATATATTTT
TRBV7-3	-	-	TRBJ1-5	CASSLGTQARSYSNQPQHF	TGTGCCAGCAGCTTAGGGACCCAAGCTCGGAGCTATAGCAATCAGCCCCAGCATTTT
TRBV9	TRBD1	-	TRBJ1-1	CASSSRQGEAFF	TGTGCCAGCAGCTCAAGACAGGGAGAAGCTTTCTTT
TRBV4-2	TRBD1	few	TRBJ2-2	CASSRMGQGGTGELFF	TGTGCCAGCAGCCGTATGGGACAGGGTGGAACCGGGGAGCTGTTTTTT
TRBV7-2	-	-	TRBJ2-7	CASSFYRAPTLEQYF	TGTGCCAGCAGCTTTTACCGGGCTCCAACCCTCGAGCAGTACTTC